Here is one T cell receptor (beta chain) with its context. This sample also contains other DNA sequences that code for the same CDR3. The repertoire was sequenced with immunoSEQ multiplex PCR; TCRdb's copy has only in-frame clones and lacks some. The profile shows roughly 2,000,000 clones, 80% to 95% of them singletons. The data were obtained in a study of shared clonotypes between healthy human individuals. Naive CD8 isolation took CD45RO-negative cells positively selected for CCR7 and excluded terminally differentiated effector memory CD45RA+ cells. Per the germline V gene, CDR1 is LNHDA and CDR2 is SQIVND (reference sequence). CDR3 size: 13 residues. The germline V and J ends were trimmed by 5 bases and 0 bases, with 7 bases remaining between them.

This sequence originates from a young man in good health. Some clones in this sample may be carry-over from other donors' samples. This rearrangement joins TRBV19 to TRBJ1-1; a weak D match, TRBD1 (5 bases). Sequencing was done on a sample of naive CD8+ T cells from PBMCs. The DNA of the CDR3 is TGTGCCAGTAGTCCAGGGTTGAACACTGAAGCTTTCTTT. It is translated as CASSPGLNTEAFF.